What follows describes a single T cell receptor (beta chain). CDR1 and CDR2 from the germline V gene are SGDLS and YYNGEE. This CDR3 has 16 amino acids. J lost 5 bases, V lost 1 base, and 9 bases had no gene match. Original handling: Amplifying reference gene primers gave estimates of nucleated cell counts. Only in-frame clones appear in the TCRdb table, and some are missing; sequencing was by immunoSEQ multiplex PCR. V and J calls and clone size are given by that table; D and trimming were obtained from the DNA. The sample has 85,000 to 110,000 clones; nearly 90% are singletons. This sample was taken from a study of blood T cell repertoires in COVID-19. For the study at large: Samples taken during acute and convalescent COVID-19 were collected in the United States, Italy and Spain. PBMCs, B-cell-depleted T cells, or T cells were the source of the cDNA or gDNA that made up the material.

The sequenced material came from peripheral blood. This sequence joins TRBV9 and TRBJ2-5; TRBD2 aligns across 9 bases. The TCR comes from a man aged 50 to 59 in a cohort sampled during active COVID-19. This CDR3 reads CASSVSQRGAGETQYF. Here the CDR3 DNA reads TGTGCCAGCAGCGTATCACAGCGGGGGGCCGGGGAGACCCAGTACTTC.